The 17 T cell receptor beta chains below were found in one sample sequenced in a study of blood T cell repertoires in COVID-19. Sequencing used immunoSEQ multiplex PCR; TCRdb keeps in-frame clones, though not all of them. The sample has hundreds of thousands of clones; around 89% are singletons. Sequencing used PBMCs or T cells enriched from blood (not recorded which). These receptors were taken from a woman aged 35 to 49 who had recovered from COVID-19.

The chain has TRBV27 and TRBJ2-6; a weak D match, TRBD2 (6 bases). The germline V and J ends were trimmed by 3 bases and 2 bases, with 8 bases remaining between them. Germline V CDR1 and CDR2: MNHEY, SMNVEV (reference sequence). The CDR3 totals 15 residues. The CDR3 loop is CASSLGGPGANVLTF. The CDR3 DNA reads TGTGCCAGCAGTTTGGGAGGCCCTGGGGCCAACGTCCTGACTTTC.

The V and J genes are TRBV30 and TRBJ2-5; 10 nucleotides line up with TRBD1. The germline gives CDR1 GTSNPN, CDR2 SVGIG (reference sequence). V trimming: 6 bases; J trimming: 5 bases; junction bases outside the gene matches: 12. The CDR3 runs to 15 residues. The CDR3 DNA sequence: TGTGCCTGTAACCCCGGGACAGGGGTTGGGGAGACCCAGTACTTC. It is translated as CACNPGTGVGETQYF.

The DNA of the CDR3 is TGTGCCACGAGAAAACAGGGGACAGATACGCAGTATTTT. Translation gives CATRKQGTDTQYF. V usage is TRBV9 and J usage is TRBJ2-3, with 7 bases lining up with TRBD1. The CDR3 runs to 13 residues. Trimming at V came to 9 bases and at J to 3 bases, leaving 7 bases not matched to a gene. Germline CDR1 SGDLS, CDR2 YYNGEE.

The chain recombines TRBV9 with TRBJ1-1; TRBD1 matches at 10 bases. Unmatched junction bases numbered 6, after V lost 4 bases and J lost 6 bases. Per germline, CDR1 SGDLS and CDR2 YYNGEE. CDR3 length equals 14 residues. CDR3 region: CASSFRQGASEAFF. DNA of the CDR3: TGTGCCAGCAGCTTTCGACAGGGGGCATCTGAAGCTTTCTTT.

The chain couples TRBV9 to TRBJ2-1, with 11 bases lining up with TRBD2. The CDR3 totals 13 residues. In germline, CDR1 is SGDLS, CDR2 YYNGEE. Germline trimming cut 5 bases from V and 9 bases from J; bases unmatched to any gene: 4. CDR3 bases: TGTGCCAGCAGTGGACTAGCGGGCGTTGAGCAGTTCTTC. This encodes CASSGLAGVEQFF.

The V and J genes are TRBV20-1 and TRBJ1-2, with D unclear. The V and J ends lost 1 base and 8 bases respectively, with 8 bases between them. Looked up from germline, CDR1 is DFQATT and CDR2 is SNEGSKA (reference sequence). The CDR3 totals 11 residues. The CDR3 DNA reads TGCAGTGCTAGAGTAGCTGACGGCTACACCTTC. It yields the protein CSARVADGYTF.

The CDR3 region is CAISESRTAGNTIYF. The CDR3 bases are TGTGCCATCAGTGAGTCCCGGACAGCTGGAAACACCATATATTTT. V is TRBV10-3 and J is TRBJ1-3; the D gene is possibly TRBD1 (6 bases). The CDR3 is 15 amino acids. Germline V CDR1 and CDR2: ENHRY, SYGVKD. Trimming took off 0 bases at V and 2 bases at J, with 8 bases between the two ends.

The chain joins TRBV9 to TRBJ2-5, with 13 bases fitting TRBD2. This CDR3 comprises 16 residues. After removal of 6 bases from V and 3 bases from J, the junction contained 8 bases not matched to a gene. The germline V gene encodes CDR1 SGDLS and CDR2 YYNGEE. The CDR3 loop is CASNDPGTSGEETQYF. Here the CDR3 DNA reads TGTGCCAGCAACGATCCCGGGACTAGCGGGGAAGAGACCCAGTACTTC. Filled out from reference TRBV9 and TRBJ2-5, the complete variable domain reads DSGVTQTPKHLITATGQRVTLRCSPRSGDLSVYWYQQSLDQGLQFLIQYYNGEERAKGNILERFSAQQFPDLHSELNLSSLELGDSALYFCASNDPGTSGEETQYFGPGTRLLVL.

V gene TRBV29-1 combines with J gene TRBJ1-4; 8 positions agree with TRBD1. V was clipped by 6 bases and J by 0 bases; unmatched bases: 6. The CDR3 is made up of 15 amino acids. Germline V gives CDR1 SQVTM, CDR2 ANQGSEA. The CDR3 region has the DNA TGCAGCGTAGCAGGACAGGGCGCAACTAATGAAAAACTGTTTTTT. This translates into CSVAGQGATNEKLFF.

The rearrangement links TRBV7-9 to TRBJ2-3; D unresolved. This CDR3 spans 14 amino acids. Trimming shortened V by 1 base and J by 10 bases, and 15 bases separated the two germline ends. Germline CDR1 and CDR2: SEHNR and FQNEAQ (reference sequence). The CDR3 spells CASSLEAAPSAQYF. The CDR3 nucleotides read TGTGCCAGCAGCTTAGAAGCCGCCCCTTCGGCGCAGTATTTT.

The V call is TRBV28, the J call TRBJ2-6; D remains unclear. This CDR3 is 13 amino acids long. Trimming removed 1 base at V and 4 bases at J, with 2 bases between. Germline CDR1 is MDHEN and CDR2 is SYDVKM. CDR3: CASSLLGANVLTF. The CDR3 nucleotides are TGTGCCAGCAGTTTATTAGGGGCCAACGTCCTGACTTTC.

V gene TRBV6-5 combines with J gene TRBJ1-2, with TRBD1 matching 11 bases. CDR3 length equals 16 residues. J gave up 6 bases and V 2 bases, and 8 bases lay outside the gene matches. In germline, CDR1 is MNHEY, CDR2 SVGAGI. The CDR3 nucleotides are TGTGCCAGCAGTTACGGGGACAGGGGGACGGGTCATGGCTACACCTTC. Amino acid sequence: CASSYGDRGTGHGYTF.

The chain couples TRBV9 to TRBJ2-1, with 8 bases aligning to TRBD2. Germline loops: CDR1 SGDLS, CDR2 YYNGEE. The CDR3 contains 14 residues. V dropped 0 bases and J dropped 9; count of bases not matched to a gene: 5. The CDR3 region has the DNA TGTGCCAGCAGCGTAGCGGGAGGGCCACTTGAGCAGTTCTTC. This encodes CASSVAGGPLEQFF.

V is TRBV7-8 and J is TRBJ1-1; no clear D gene. Germline V lookup: CDR1 SGHVS, CDR2 FQNEAQ. The CDR3 has 14 amino acids. The germline V and J ends were trimmed by 5 bases and 0 bases, with 10 bases remaining between them. CDR3 nucleotide sequence: TGTGCCAGCAGCCTCAGGAATATGAACACTGAAGCTTTCTTT. It codes for CASSLRNMNTEAFF.

The chain links TRBV9 to TRBJ1-1, with 9 bases that match TRBD1. Germline values: CDR1 SGDLS, CDR2 YYNGEE. The CDR3 covers 14 residues. V lost 3 bases to trimming and J lost 4 bases; unmatched junction nucleotides: 4. DNA of the CDR3: TGTGCCAGCAGCGCACAGGGGGCTAGCACTGAAGCTTTCTTT. Its translation is CASSAQGASTEAFF.

This chain connects TRBV7-9 to TRBJ2-1; D is possibly TRBD2 (6 bases). This CDR3 contains 15 residues. The ends were cut back, 1 base at V and 4 bases at J, with 11 bases in the middle. Looked up from germline, CDR1 is SEHNR and CDR2 is FQNEAQ (reference sequence). In DNA form, the CDR3 reads TGTGCCAGCAGCTTAGAAGGCGGGGTATACAATGAGCAGTTCTTC. Translation gives CASSLEGGVYNEQFF. Full variable domain (remainder filled in from reference TRBV7-9 and TRBJ2-1): DTGVSQNPRHKITKRGQNVTFRCDPISEHNRLYWYRQTLGQGPEFLTYFQNEAQLEKSRLLSDRFSAERPKGSFSTLEIQRTEQGDSAMYLCASSLEGGVYNEQFFGPGTRLTVL.

V gene TRBV11-2 combines with J gene TRBJ2-5; the D is unclear. Trimming stripped 2 bases from V and 2 bases from J, with 12 bases between. The CDR3 length is 15 residues. Germline CDR1 is SGHAT and CDR2 is FQNNGV. For the CDR3, the DNA is TGTGCCAGCAGCTTACTCGAGCTGACACAAGAGACCCAGTACTTC. This sequence encodes CASSLLELTQETQYF.